Detailed here is one T cell receptor (beta chain). The target antigen is unknown. CDR1 is LGHNA, CDR2 YSLEER, per germline. This CDR3 comprises 16 residues. V lost 0 bases and J 2 bases, leaving 14 bases between the germline ends. This sample is part of a study of OX40 agonist ivuxolimab in advanced cancers. Study as a whole: Males comprised around 80% of the group, whose mean age was approximately 60 years (range roughly 20 to 90). Study-wide results and limits: In the 0.1-3.0 mg/kg groups, partial responders showed among the lowest expansion.

The protocol was immunoSEQ multiplex PCR, while the TCRdb copy is restricted to in-frame clones and leaves out a portion. The sample has tens of thousands of clones, roughly 89% seen once. Patients were ruled out by autoimmune disease history or systemic immunosuppression. The V and J genes are TRBV4-3 and TRBJ2-7, with D possibly matching TRBD1 (6 bases). This receptor was obtained from an adult with an advanced solid tumor such as melanoma, head and neck, liver or kidney cancer. This material consisted of CD4+ or CD8+ T cells sorted from blood, taken in a trial of the OX40 agonist ivuxolimab. The CDR3, as DNA: TGCGCCAGCAGCCAAGATTCAGGACAGCGCCCCTACGAGCAGTACTTC. Protein sequence: CASSQDSGQRPYEQYF.